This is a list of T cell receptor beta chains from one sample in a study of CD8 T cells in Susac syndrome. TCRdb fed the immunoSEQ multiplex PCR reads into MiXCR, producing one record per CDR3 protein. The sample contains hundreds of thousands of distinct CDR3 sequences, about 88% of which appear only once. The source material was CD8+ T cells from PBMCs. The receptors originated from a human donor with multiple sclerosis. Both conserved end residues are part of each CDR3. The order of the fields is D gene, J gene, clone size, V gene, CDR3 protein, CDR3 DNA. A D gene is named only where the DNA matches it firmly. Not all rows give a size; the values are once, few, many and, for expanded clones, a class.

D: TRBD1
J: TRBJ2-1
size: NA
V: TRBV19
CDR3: CASRPETGTYNEQFF
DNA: TGTGCCAGTAGGCCGGAGACAGGGACCTACAATGAGCAGTTCTTC

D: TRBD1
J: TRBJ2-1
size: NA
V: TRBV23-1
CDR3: CASSQSALGTGDYNEQFF
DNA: TGCGCCAGCAGTCAATCGGCTCTGGGGACAGGGGACTACAATGAGCAGTTCTTC

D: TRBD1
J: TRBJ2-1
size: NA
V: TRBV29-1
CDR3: CSVESLGQGASYNEQFF
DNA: TGCAGCGTTGAATCCCTCGGACAGGGGGCCTCCTACAATGAGCAGTTCTTC

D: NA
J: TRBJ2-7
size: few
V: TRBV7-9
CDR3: CASTDSYEQYF
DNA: TGTGCCAGCACCGACTCGTACGAGCAGTACTTC

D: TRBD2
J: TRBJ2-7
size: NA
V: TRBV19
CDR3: CASSMGGRAGEQYF
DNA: TGTGCCAGTAGTATGGGCGGGAGGGCCGGCGAGCAGTACTTC

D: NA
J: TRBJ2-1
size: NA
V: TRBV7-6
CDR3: CASFSEAGSYNEQFF
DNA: TGTGCCAGCTTCTCAGAAGCGGGCTCCTACAATGAGCAGTTCTTC

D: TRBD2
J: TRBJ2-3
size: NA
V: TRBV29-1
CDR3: CSVDLAGEGSTDTQYF
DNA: TGCAGCGTTGACTTAGCGGGGGAGGGGAGCACAGATACGCAGTATTTT

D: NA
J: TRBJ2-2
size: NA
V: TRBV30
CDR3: CAWSWLNTGELFF
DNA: TGTGCCTGGAGTTGGCTAAACACCGGGGAGCTGTTTTTT

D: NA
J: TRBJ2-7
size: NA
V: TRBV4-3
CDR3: CASSQGTNSYEQYF
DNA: TGCGCCAGCAGCCAAGGGACTAACTCCTACGAGCAGTACTTC

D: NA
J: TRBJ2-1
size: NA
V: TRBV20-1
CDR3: CSARENEQFF
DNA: TGCAGTGCTAGAGAGAATGAGCAGTTCTTC

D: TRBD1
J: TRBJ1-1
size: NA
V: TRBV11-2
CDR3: CASSRGTGGTEAFF
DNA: TGTGCCAGCAGCCGCGGGACAGGGGGCACTGAAGCTTTCTTT

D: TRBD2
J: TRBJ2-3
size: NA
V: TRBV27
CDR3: CASSFGRVTDTQYF
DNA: TGTGCCAGCAGTTTTGGGAGGGTCACAGATACGCAGTATTTT

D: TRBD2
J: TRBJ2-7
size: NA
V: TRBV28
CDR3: CASSLFRLGTSGTYEQYF
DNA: TGTGCCAGCAGTTTATTTCGGCTTGGGACTAGCGGTACCTACGAGCAGTACTTC

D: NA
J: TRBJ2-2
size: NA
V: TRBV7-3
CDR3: CASSLRGTRNRTPGSCFF
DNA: NA

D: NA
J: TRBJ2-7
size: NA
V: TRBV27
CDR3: CASSLIVGGQAYEQYF
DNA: TGTGCCAGCAGTTTAATTGTTGGGGGGCAGGCCTACGAGCAGTACTTC

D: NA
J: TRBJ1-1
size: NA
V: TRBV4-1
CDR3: CASSQAGLSNTEAFF
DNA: TGCGCCAGCAGCCAGGCCGGACTTTCGAACACTGAAGCTTTCTTT

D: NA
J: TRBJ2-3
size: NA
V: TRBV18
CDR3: CASSPGRSPGIPDTQYF
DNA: TGTGCCAGCTCACCAGGGAGGTCACCCGGGATCCCAGATACGCAGTATTTT

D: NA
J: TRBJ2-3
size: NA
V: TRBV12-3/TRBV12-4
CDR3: CASGPGGTGTDTQYF
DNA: TGTGCCAGCGGACCCGGGGGCACTGGCACAGATACGCAGTATTTT

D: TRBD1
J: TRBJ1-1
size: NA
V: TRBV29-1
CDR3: CSADRDLEGFF
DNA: TGCAGCGCTGACAGGGACCTTGAAGGTTTCTTT

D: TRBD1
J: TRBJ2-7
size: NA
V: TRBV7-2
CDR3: CASSPGQFYEQYF
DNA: TGTGCCAGCAGCCCGGGACAGTTTTACGAGCAGTACTTC

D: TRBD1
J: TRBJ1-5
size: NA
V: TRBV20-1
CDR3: CSARARTGNPQHF
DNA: TGCAGTGCTAGAGCTAGGACAGGGAACCCCCAGCATTTT

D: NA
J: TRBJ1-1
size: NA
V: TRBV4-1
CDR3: CASREGSGSTAFF
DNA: TGCGCCAGCAGAGAGGGGAGCGGAAGTACGGCTTTCTTT

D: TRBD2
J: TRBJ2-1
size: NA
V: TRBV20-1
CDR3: CSARGPGTSVSNEQFF
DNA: TGCAGTGCTAGAGGGCCCGGGACTAGCGTTTCAAATGAGCAGTTCTTC

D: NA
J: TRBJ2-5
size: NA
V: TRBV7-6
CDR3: CASSLGGLGGFQETQYF
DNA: TGTGCCAGCAGCTTAGGGGGGCTAGGGGGGTTTCAAGAGACCCAGTACTTC

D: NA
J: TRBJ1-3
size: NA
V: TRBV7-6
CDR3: CASSLADGNTIYF
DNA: TGTGCCAGCAGCTTAGCGGACGGAAACACCATATATTTT

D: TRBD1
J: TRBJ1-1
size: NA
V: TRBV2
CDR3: CASTTGPRYTEAFF
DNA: TGTGCCAGCACGACAGGGCCGAGGTACACTGAAGCTTTCTTT

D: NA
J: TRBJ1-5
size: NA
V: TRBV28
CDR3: CASSWDPRDPRVVGHF
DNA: TGTGCCAGCAGTTGGGATCCCAGGGACCCTCGAGTAGTAGGGCATTTT

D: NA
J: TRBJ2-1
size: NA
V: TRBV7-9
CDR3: CASSSLSVPSSYNEQFF
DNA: TGTGCCAGCAGCTCATTGTCGGTTCCGAGCTCCTACAATGAGCAGTTCTTC